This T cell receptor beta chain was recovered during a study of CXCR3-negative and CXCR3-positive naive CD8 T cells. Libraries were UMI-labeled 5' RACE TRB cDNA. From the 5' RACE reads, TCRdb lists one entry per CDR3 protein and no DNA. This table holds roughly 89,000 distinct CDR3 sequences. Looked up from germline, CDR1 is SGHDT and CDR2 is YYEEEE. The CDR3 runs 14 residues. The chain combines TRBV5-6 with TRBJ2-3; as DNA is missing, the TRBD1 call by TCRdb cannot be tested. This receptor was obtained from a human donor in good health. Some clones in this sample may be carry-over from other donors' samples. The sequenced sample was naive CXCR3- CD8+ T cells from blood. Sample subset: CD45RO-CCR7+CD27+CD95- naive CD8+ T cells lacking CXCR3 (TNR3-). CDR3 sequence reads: CASSFLTDTDTQYF. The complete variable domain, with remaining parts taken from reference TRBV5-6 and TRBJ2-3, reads DAGVTQSPTHLIKTRGQQVTLRCSPKSGHDTVSWYQQALGQGPQFIFQYYEEEERQRGNFPDRFSGHQFPNYSSELNVNALLLGDSALYLCASSFLTDTDTQYFGPGTRLTVL.